The 15 T cell receptor beta chains below come from one sample, sequenced in a study of blood T cell repertoires in COVID-19. Sequencing was performed with immunoSEQ multiplex PCR; in TCRdb, only in-frame clones are kept and a portion is missing. The top ten clones hold around 12% of a sample with about 64,000 clones, about 81% of them seen once. The specimen was peripheral blood. These receptors originate from a human donor in a cohort sampled during active COVID-19.

In regard to this clone: An end of the junction does not agree with germline; a read error may underlie this. The chain joins TRBV10-1 to TRBJ2-5; 8 bases are a match to TRBD2. CDR1 and CDR2 from the germline V gene are WNHNN and SYGVQD (reference sequence). The CDR3 runs to 17 residues. The CDR3 protein is CASCDGGGSLGMKTQYF. Written as DNA, the CDR3 is TGCGCCAGCTGTGACGGCGGGGGGAGCCTCGGGATGAAGACCCAGTACTTC.

The chain joins TRBV6-5 to TRBJ1-1, with no clear D. The germline V and J ends were trimmed by 0 bases and 4 bases, with 12 bases remaining between them. Germline loops: CDR1 MNHEY, CDR2 SVGAGI. The CDR3 consists of 15 residues. Written as DNA, the CDR3 is TGTGCCAGCAGTTACTCGGGAGGGTTGGGCACTGAAGCTTTCTTT. Amino acid sequence: CASSYSGGLGTEAFF.

The J gene is TRBJ2-7, the V gene TRBV5-5; a weak D match, TRBD1 (5 bases). Trimming took off 3 bases at V and 0 bases at J, with 16 bases between the two ends. The CDR3 is 16 amino acids. CDR1 is SGHKS and CDR2 is YYEKEE in the germline V gene (reference sequence). CDR3 residues: CASSSPGREGSYEQYV. CDR3 nucleotide sequence: TGTGCCAGCAGCTCCCCCGGCAGGGAAGGCTCCTACGAGCAGTACGTC.

The V call is TRBV3-1 (or the pseudogene TRBV3-2), the J call TRBJ2-3, with 13 bases aligning to TRBD2. J lost 4 bases, V lost 8 bases, and 0 bases had no gene match. The length of the CDR3 is 13 residues. Germline V gives CDR1 LGHDT, CDR2 YNNKEL (reference sequence). This chain's CDR3 is CASGTSGADTQYF. Here the CDR3 DNA reads TGTGCCAGCGGGACTAGCGGGGCAGATACGCAGTATTTT.

This chain links TRBV28 with TRBJ1-2; D is unresolved. The V end lost 6 bases, the J end lost 0 bases, and 8 bases lay between the germline ends. This CDR3 spans 13 amino acids. Germline-derived CDR1 and CDR2 are MDHEN and SYDVKM. CDR3 DNA: TGTGCCAGCAGCATAAACACTAACTATGGCTACACCTTC. As protein: CASSINTNYGYTF.

This sequence joins TRBV7-8 and TRBJ2-1; TRBD1 might be the D (6 bases). Trimming left V 5 bases short and J 9 bases short, with 8 bases between. The CDR3 contains 11 residues. Germline assignment: CDR1 SGHVS and CDR2 FQNEAQ. CDR3 loop: CASSPRGEQFF. The CDR3 DNA sequence: TGTGCCAGCAGCCCCAGGGGTGAGCAGTTCTTC.

The rearrangement links TRBV4-2 to TRBJ1-6; 9 bases map to TRBD1. The CDR3 is 16 amino acids. V lost 0 bases, J lost 9 bases, and 6 bases stayed unmatched. Germline CDR1 and CDR2: LGHNA and YNFKEQ. The CDR3 loop reads CASSQDGDRVGSPLHF. The CDR3 DNA reads as TGTGCCAGCAGCCAAGATGGGGACAGGGTTGGTTCACCCCTCCACTTT.

The genes are TRBV15 and TRBJ1-2; 12 nucleotides match TRBD1. This CDR3 spans 15 amino acids. The germline V gene has CDR1 LNHNV and CDR2 YYDKDF (reference sequence). Unmatched junction bases numbered 5, after V lost 1 base and J lost 8 bases. The DNA of the CDR3 is TGTGCCACCAGCAGAGTAGGGACAGGGGGCTCGGGCTACACCTTC. Translating it yields CATSRVGTGGSGYTF. Full variable domain (outside the CDR3, taken from reference TRBV15 and TRBJ1-2): DAMVIQNPRYQVTQFGKPVTLSCSQTLNHNVMYWYQQKSSQAPKLLFHYYDKDFNNEADTPDNFQSRRPNTSFCFLDIRSPGLGDTAMYLCATSRVGTGGSGYTFGSGTRLTVV.

V and J are TRBV19 and TRBJ2-3; no reliable D call. The CDR3 totals 15 residues. V was clipped by 3 bases and J by 1 base, with 11 bases between them. The germline gives CDR1 LNHDA, CDR2 SQIVND (reference sequence). This chain's CDR3 is CASSMENVRTDTQYF. Here the CDR3 DNA reads TGTGCCAGTAGTATGGAGAATGTTCGCACAGATACGCAGTATTTT.

In this sample, this clone turned up a few times. The chain has TRBV9 and TRBJ1-1, with TRBD1 matching 8 bases. Germline values: CDR1 SGDLS, CDR2 YYNGEE. The CDR3 is 16 residues long. V shed 4 bases, J shed 5 bases, and the junction held 13 bases outside the gene matches. Here the CDR3 reads CASSPMTGTGKTEAFF. The DNA for the CDR3 is TGTGCCAGCAGCCCCATGACCGGGACAGGTAAGACTGAAGCTTTCTTT.

This CDR3 is CASSEEGSAFF. In DNA form, the CDR3 reads TGCGCCAGCAGTGAGGAGGGTTCGGCTTTCTTT. The chain couples TRBV10-2 to TRBJ1-1, with D uncertain. Germline V gene lookup returns CDR1 WSHSY and CDR2 SAAADI. Trimming left V 2 bases short and J 11 bases short, with 9 bases between. The CDR3 is made up of 11 amino acids.

The rearrangement uses TRBV20-1 and TRBJ2-3; D possibly corresponds to TRBD1 (6 bases). V was cut by 3 bases and J by 0 bases, with 10 bases left in between. This CDR3 is 14 amino acids long. Germline CDR1 DFQATT, CDR2 SNEGSKA (reference sequence). CDR3 sequence (DNA): TGCAGTGCTAGTCCAGGGGCTAGCACAGATACGCAGTATTTT. This encodes CSASPGASTDTQYF.

The chain recombines TRBV28 with TRBJ2-7; TRBD2 might be the D (5 bases). Trimming removed 5 bases from V and 2 bases from J, with 22 bases in between. There are 17 residues in the CDR3. The V gene's germline CDR1 is MDHEN and CDR2 SYDVKM. In DNA form, the CDR3 reads TGTGCCAGCAGTATAGAGGGTTTTAGGTCCGCGGCCTACGAGCAGTACTTC. This codes for CASSIEGFRSAAYEQYF.

The chain combines TRBV13 with TRBJ2-1; 7 bases line up with TRBD2. CDR3 length: 16 residues. J lost 1 base, V lost 1 base, and 4 bases had no gene match. The germline V gene has CDR1 PRHDT and CDR2 FYEKMQ (reference sequence). The CDR3 sequence is CASSLVGRGSYNEQFF. DNA for the CDR3: TGTGCCAGCAGCTTAGTTGGGCGGGGGTCCTACAATGAGCAGTTCTTC.

The J gene is TRBJ2-1, the V gene TRBV14; TRBD1 agrees at 7 bases. Unmatched junction bases numbered 12, after V lost 4 bases and J lost 6 bases. The CDR3 loop spans 16 amino acids. The germline V gene has CDR1 SGHDN and CDR2 FVKESK. In nucleotides, the CDR3 is TGTGCCAGCAGCCCGGCAACGGGACAGCCGGGCAATGAGCAGTTCTTC. Its translation is CASSPATGQPGNEQFF.